Listed below are T cell receptor beta chains from one sample, sequenced in a study of blood T cell repertoires in COVID-19. Only in-frame clones appear in the TCRdb table, and some are missing; sequencing was by immunoSEQ multiplex PCR. The table has around 160,000 clones, 75% to 85% seen once. Sequencing was performed on peripheral blood. Receptors were obtained from a human donor with acute or convalescent COVID-19. The donor label of this sample is uncertain. The CDR3 runs from the conserved cysteine through the conserved F or W. The D gene is left open where the match is weak. Clone size is not always given. Where it is, it says once, few, many or a class for expanded clones.

v_gene	d_gene	j_gene	abundance	CDR3nt	CDR3aa
TRBV6-5	TRBD1	TRBJ1-5	.	TGTGCCAGCAGCAAAACAGGGGTTAGCAATCAGCCCCAGCATTTT	CASSKTGVSNQPQHF
TRBV7-6	TRBD2	TRBJ2-3	few	TGTGCCAGCAGCTCTCCCGAGGGGACTACTAGCGGGGTGGGAGATACGCAGTATTTT	CASSSPEGTTSGVGDTQYF
TRBV30	TRBD1	TRBJ1-5	.	TGTGCCTGGAAACCGGGACAGGGGGCGGCTCAGCCCCAGCATTTT	CAWKPGQGAAQPQHF
TRBV30	.	TRBJ2-1	.	TGTGCCTGGAAGCTAAACTCCTACAATGAGCAGTTCTTC	CAWKLNSYNEQFF
TRBV6-5	TRBD1	TRBJ2-4	.	TGTGCCAGCAGTTCCTCAGGGGGCCTAGGGGACATTCAGTACTTC	CASSSSGGLGDIQYF
TRBV4-1	.	TRBJ1-2	.	TGCGCCAGCAGCGCTTCCCTGGCGGACAGCTATGGCTACACCTTC	CASSASLADSYGYTF
TRBV20-1	.	TRBJ1-1	few	TGCAGTGCCCGGCGGGGGCAGGAGGCTTTCTTT	CSARRGQEAFF
TRBV14	.	TRBJ2-4	.	TGTGCCAGCCGCGGGCGGAAAGAAAACATTCAGTACTTC	CASRGRKENIQYF
TRBV12-3/TRBV12-4	TRBD1	TRBJ1-2	.	TGTGCCAGCAGTTTAGGCGCGAGGACAGGGTACACCTTC	CASSLGARTGYTF
TRBV30	TRBD2	TRBJ2-7	few	TGTGCCTGGACTAGCGGGGGGGCGAGAGAGCAGTACTTC	CAWTSGGAREQYF